This T cell receptor beta chain was retrieved from a study of radiotherapy plus CTLA-4 blockade in lung cancer. About the research overall: An objective response was seen in around 17% of patients, and disease control in 25% to 40%.

V lost 2 bases, J lost 10 bases, and 6 bases stayed unmatched. From germline, CDR1 is SGHAT and CDR2 FQNNGV. The CDR3 spans 15 residues. Only a few counts were recorded for this clone. Generated by immunoSEQ multiplex PCR, the TCRdb table keeps only in-frame clones and is missing some. The table records under 95,000 clones, more than 60% of them present only once. This sequence originates from a human donor with non-small cell lung cancer whose response to radiotherapy plus ipilimumab could not be evaluated. Some clones in this sample may be carry-over from other donors' samples. V is TRBV11-2 and J is TRBJ1-6, with 9 bases aligning to TRBD1. Sequenced material: peripheral blood, taken from a patient treated with radiotherapy plus ipilimumab. CDR3: CASSLPQGARSPLHF. The DNA for the CDR3 is TGTGCCAGCAGCTTACCACAGGGGGCCAGGTCACCCCTCCACTTT.